These 31 T cell receptor beta chains were all obtained from the same sample, sequenced in a study of CD8 T cells in ankylosing spondylitis. From the 5' RACE reads, TCRdb called clonotypes with MiXCR, one entry per CDR3 protein. Of under 300,000 distinct CDR3 sequences listed, 18% are singletons. Specimen: blood, either unsorted or a sorted T cell fraction (not recorded which). The receptors shown here come from a male donor with ankylosing spondylitis or in good health (not recorded which).

CDR3 amino acids: CSVEGDTDTIYF. CDR3 coding DNA: TGCAGCGTTGAAGGCGACACGGACACCATATATTTT. This rearrangement joins TRBV29-1 to TRBJ1-3, with no clear D. Germline lookup yields CDR1 SQVTM and CDR2 ANQGSEA. The CDR3 loop spans 12 amino acids. The V end was cut by 1 base, the J end by 8 bases, with 9 bases between. The full variable domain, its missing parts supplied by reference TRBV29-1 and TRBJ1-3, is SAVISQKPSRDICQRGTSLTIQCQVDSQVTMMFWYRQQPGQSLTLIATANQGSEATYESGFVIDKFPISRPNLTFSTLTVSNMSPEDSSIYLCSVEGDTDTIYFGEGSWLTVV.

This chain uses TRBV5-1 with TRBJ2-1; perhaps TRBD2 as D (5 bases). Deletions cut 0 bases from V and 4 bases from J, with 11 bases between. The CDR3 is 15 residues long. CDR1 is SGHRS and CDR2 is YFSETQ in the germline V gene. The CDR3 protein is CASSLVGGPYNEQFF. The CDR3, as DNA: TGCGCCAGCAGCTTGGTTGGCGGGCCTTACAATGAGCAGTTCTTC.

The DNA of the CDR3 is TGCAGCGTTGAAGGGGACAGCTTTTCTGGAAACACCATATATTTT. Translating it yields CSVEGDSFSGNTIYF. This rearrangement joins TRBV29-1 to TRBJ1-3; 7 nucleotides match TRBD1. Unmatched junction bases numbered 4, after V lost 1 base and J lost 1 base. The CDR3 runs to 15 residues. Germline V CDR1 and CDR2: SQVTM, ANQGSEA.

This clonotype turned up a few times. The J gene is TRBJ2-3, the V gene TRBV4-2; TRBD2 matches 12 bases. This CDR3 region has 17 residues. V gave up 0 bases and J gave up 6 bases; unmatched junction bases: 7. Germline values: CDR1 LGHNA, CDR2 YNFKEQ. Written as DNA, the CDR3 is TGTGCCAGCAGCCAAGAGGCTAGCGGGAGGGCCGGGGATACGCAGTATTTT. Protein sequence: CASSQEASGRAGDTQYF.

The chain links TRBV5-1 to TRBJ2-7; 7 positions agree with TRBD2. The CDR3 is 13 amino acids. Germline V CDR1 and CDR2: SGHRS, YFSETQ. Trimming at V came to 4 bases and at J to 3 bases, leaving 4 bases not matched to a gene. The CDR3 DNA reads as TGCGCCAGCAGCGGGACTATGAGCTACGAGCAGTACTTC. Its translation is CASSGTMSYEQYF.

In this sample, this clonotype turned up many times. V and J are TRBV15 and TRBJ1-1; D is unclear. Deletions cut 0 bases from V and 3 bases from J, with 11 bases between. Germline loops: CDR1 LNHNV, CDR2 YYDKDF (reference sequence). This CDR3 is built from 15 residues. The DNA for the CDR3 is TGTGCCACCAGCAGAGATCTTCAGATCCACACTGAAGCTTTCTTT. It codes for CATSRDLQIHTEAFF.

J is TRBJ2-1 and V is TRBV11-2; D assignment may be TRBD1 or TRBD2 (5 bases each). Germline CDR1 and CDR2: SGHAT and FQNNGV. The CDR3 is 17 amino acids. Trimming stripped 5 bases from V and 0 bases from J, with 17 bases between. CDR3 nucleotide sequence: TGTGCCAGCAGCCCCCCGAGGGGCTTTAGCTCCTACAATGAGCAGTTCTTC. Residues: CASSPPRGFSSYNEQFF.

This chain links TRBV25-1 with TRBJ2-5; 7 bases agree with TRBD2. This CDR3 spans 15 amino acids. V lost 7 bases, J lost 2 bases, and 10 bases stayed unmatched. Germline CDR1 reads MGHDK; CDR2 reads SYGVNS. This chain's CDR3 is CASIGASGGQETQYF. CDR3 nucleotide sequence: TGTGCCAGCATCGGGGCTAGCGGAGGACAAGAGACCCAGTACTTC.

In its sample, this clonotype was seen a few times. The V and J genes are TRBV29-1 and TRBJ2-7; no definite D call. In germline, CDR1 is SQVTM, CDR2 ANQGSEA. The CDR3 sequence is 13 residues long. Trimming left V 0 bases short and J 0 bases short, with 6 bases between. The CDR3: CSVEDPGSYEQYF. The CDR3, as DNA: TGCAGCGTTGAAGATCCGGGCTCCTACGAGCAGTACTTC.

This clonotype is deemed medium-sized (0.01 to 0.1%). One junction end does not reproduce the germline sequence, and a read error may be involved. J is TRBJ2-7 and V is TRBV12-3 or TRBV12-4; 7 positions agree with TRBD2. CDR3 length equals 12 residues. The CDR3 loop is CASSPISQRGHF. The CDR3 nucleotides are TGTGCCAGCAGTCCTATTTCTCAGCGGGGACACTTC.

The chain has TRBV9 and TRBJ2-3; perhaps TRBD2 as D (6 bases). With 6 bases removed from V and 6 bases from J, the gap between germline ends came to 8 bases. CDR3 size: 11 residues. Germline CDR1 and CDR2: SGDLS and YYNGEE. The CDR3 DNA reads TGTGCCAGCACCGCGGGGGATACGCAGTATTTT. It translates to CASTAGDTQYF.

Many counts were recorded for this clonotype. CDR3 protein: CASSPPGGRHEQYF. The CDR3 DNA reads TGTGCCAGCAGCCCCCCCGGGGGGCGCCACGAGCAGTACTTC. J is TRBJ2-7 and V is TRBV3-1; TRBD2 might be the D (7 bases). Germline assignment: CDR1 LGHDT and CDR2 YNNKEL (reference sequence). The CDR3 totals 14 residues. Trimming stripped 4 bases from V and 5 bases from J, with 15 bases between.

This clonotype has a handful of counts. The rearrangement links TRBV4-3 to TRBJ1-1; D might be TRBD1 (5 bases). The CDR3 has 17 residues. The V and J ends lost 0 bases and 0 bases respectively, with 14 bases between them. Germline loops: CDR1 LGHNA, CDR2 YSLEER. DNA for the CDR3: TGCGCCAGCAGCCAAGAAGAGCTAGCGGGACTGAACACTGAAGCTTTCTTT. Encoded protein: CASSQEELAGLNTEAFF.

The V and J genes are TRBV7-8 and TRBJ2-4; D ambiguous. The CDR3 is 13 amino acids. Trimming pared 1 base from V and 5 bases from J, leaving 6 bases between. The germline gives CDR1 SGHVS, CDR2 FQNEAQ. In DNA, the CDR3 is TGTGCCAGCAGCTTAGACTCGGAAAACATTCAGTACTTC. Residues: CASSLDSENIQYF.

This clonotype showed up just a few times. The chain recombines TRBV4-3 with TRBJ2-7; either TRBD1 or TRBD2 may supply D (5 bases each). CDR3 length: 18 amino acids. Trimming took 0 bases from V and 5 from J, leaving 23 bases between them. The germline V gene encodes CDR1 LGHNA and CDR2 YSLEER. Here the CDR3 DNA reads TGCGCCAGCAGCCAAGATCGGGTGTGGGACCAGGACGGCAACGAGCAGTACTTC. Translation: CASSQDRVWDQDGNEQYF.

The chain joins TRBV4-2 to TRBJ2-1; TRBD2 matches at 11 bases. The CDR3 extends over 15 amino acids. The germline V gene has CDR1 LGHNA and CDR2 YNFKEQ. Trimming took 6 bases from V and 4 from J; bases not matched to a gene: 5. The CDR3 reads CASRDGTSGYNEQFF. CDR3 nucleotides: TGTGCCAGCAGGGACGGGACTAGCGGTTACAATGAGCAGTTCTTC.

This chain links TRBV11-2 with TRBJ2-7; TRBD1 matches 8 bases. Germline CDR1 and CDR2: SGHAT and FQNNGV. With V trimmed by 3 bases and J by 5 bases, 0 bases remained unmatched. This CDR3 contains 12 residues. CDR3 sequence (DNA): TGTGCCAGCAGCTTGACAGGGGACGAGCAGTACTTC. Its translation is CASSLTGDEQYF.

The genes are TRBV20-1 and TRBJ2-1; 9 bases fit TRBD2. J gave up 5 bases and V 6 bases, and 17 bases lay outside the gene matches. From germline, CDR1 is DFQATT and CDR2 SNEGSKA (reference sequence). The CDR3 is 17 amino acids. The CDR3 DNA sequence: TGCAGTGCCCACTATTTCTTTAGCGGGAGTTCCCACAATGAGCAGTTCTTC. Protein product: CSAHYFFSGSSHNEQFF.

The chain recombines TRBV6-5 with TRBJ1-4; a possible D gene is TRBD1 (6 bases). The CDR3 spans 14 residues. Germline-derived CDR1 and CDR2 are MNHEY and SVGAGI. Trimming left V 5 bases short and J 8 bases short, with 15 bases between. DNA for the CDR3: TGTGCCAGCAGTATACAGGGAATTGGGGAAAAACTGTTTTTT. Its translation: CASSIQGIGEKLFF.

The V call is TRBV11-2, the J call TRBJ2-5, with 8 bases matching TRBD2. Germline CDR1 is SGHAT and CDR2 is FQNNGV. Germline trimming cut 2 bases from V and 5 bases from J; bases unmatched to any gene: 7. There are 15 residues in the CDR3. This chain's CDR3 is CASSLIGLAMETQYF. The CDR3 DNA reads as TGTGCCAGCAGCTTAATTGGACTAGCCATGGAGACCCAGTACTTC. Variable domain in full (rest from reference TRBV11-2 and TRBJ2-5): EAGVAQSPRYKIIEKRQSVAFWCNPISGHATLYWYQQILGQGPKLLIQFQNNGVVDDSQLPKDRFSAERLKGVDSTLKIQPAKLEDSAVYLCASSLIGLAMETQYFGPGTRLLVL.

This clonotype was found a few times. This chain links TRBV29-1 with TRBJ2-2; D might be TRBD2 (5 bases). Per the germline V gene, CDR1 is SQVTM and CDR2 is ANQGSEA. Trimming pared 2 bases from V and 5 bases from J, leaving 18 bases between. This CDR3 has 16 amino acids. Here the CDR3 DNA reads TGCAGCGTTGAATACGAGGGTCGAGGCCTTACCGGGGAGCTGTTTTTT. Protein product: CSVEYEGRGLTGELFF.

A few counts support this clonotype. This chain uses TRBV4-1 with TRBJ2-7; no clear D gene. The CDR3 is 18 amino acids. Trimming pared 4 bases from V and 0 bases from J, leaving 22 bases between. CDR1 MGHRA and CDR2 YSYEKL come from the germline V gene. CDR3 DNA: TGCGCCAGCAGCCTTCGGCCAACTGGGCAGCAAGGCTCCTACGAGCAGTACTTC. As protein: CASSLRPTGQQGSYEQYF.

This chain joins TRBV20-1 and TRBJ2-3, with TRBD2 matching over 8 bases. The J segment lost 0 bases and the V segment lost 0 bases, leaving 11 bases of the junction unmatched. The germline CDR1 and CDR2 sequences are DFQATT and SNEGSKA (reference sequence). The CDR3 loop spans 18 amino acids. For the CDR3, the DNA is TGCAGTGCTAGAGATGGTTTTTCACTAGCGGTGAGCACAGATACGCAGTATTTT. Translation: CSARDGFSLAVSTDTQYF.

The rearrangement uses TRBV6-5 and TRBJ2-7; a possible D gene is TRBD2 (6 bases). The CDR3 length is 14 residues. Trimming removed 2 bases at V and 5 bases at J, with 13 bases between. CDR1 and CDR2 (germline): MNHEY, SVGAGI. The CDR3 DNA reads TGTGCCAGCAGTTACAGTCCGTCGGGAGACGAGCAGTACTTC. It translates to CASSYSPSGDEQYF.

This clonotype was detected only a few times. The rearrangement uses TRBV4-2 and TRBJ2-1; TRBD2 might be the D (6 bases). This CDR3 spans 14 amino acids. Looked up from germline, CDR1 is LGHNA and CDR2 is YNFKEQ. With 5 bases removed from V and 5 bases from J, the gap between germline ends came to 13 bases. For the CDR3, the DNA is TGTGCCAGCAGCGACGGACTACAGGACAATGAGCAGTTCTTC. This gives the protein CASSDGLQDNEQFF.

This clonotype was picked up a small number of times. The DNA for the CDR3 is TGTGCCAGCAGTTCCCCCTCCATTGGGGGACCGGAGCAGTTCTTC. Protein product: CASSSPSIGGPEQFF. The J gene is TRBJ2-1, the V gene TRBV12-3 or TRBV12-4; either TRBD1 or TRBD2 may supply D (5 bases each). V lost 4 bases, J lost 10 bases, and 20 bases lay in between. The CDR3 runs 15 residues.

This clonotype was counted ten times or more. V usage is TRBV29-1 and J usage is TRBJ2-1; a weak D match, TRBD2 (5 bases). Trimming took 8 bases from V and 4 from J, leaving 15 bases between them. The CDR3 contains 13 residues. Germline values: CDR1 SQVTM, CDR2 ANQGSEA. In nucleotides, the CDR3 is TGCAGCACCCTGGGTAGACTATACAATGAGCAGTTCTTC. It yields the protein CSTLGRLYNEQFF.

V and J are TRBV5-6 and TRBJ2-5, with D possibly matching TRBD2 (6 bases). The CDR3 totals 15 residues. Trimming cost V 0 bases and J 2 bases, with 11 bases left between them. Germline CDR1 reads SGHDT; CDR2 reads YYEEEE. CDR3 nucleotides: TGTGCCAGCAGCTTGGGGCTAGCGTCTCAAGAGACCCAGTACTTC. Its protein is CASSLGLASQETQYF.

The CDR3 spells CASSLAGGIQYF. DNA of the CDR3: TGCGCCAGCAGTCTGGCGGGAGGGATTCAGTACTTC. The rearrangement joins TRBV5-1 to TRBJ2-4, with 9 bases matching TRBD2. The CDR3 sequence is 12 residues long. J lost 10 bases, V lost 5 bases, and 4 bases had no gene match. Germline V lookup: CDR1 SGHRS, CDR2 YFSETQ.

This clonotype was recorded many times. The chain carries TRBV4-1 and TRBJ2-7; the match to TRBD2 covers 8 bases. The CDR3 spans 15 residues. CDR1 and CDR2 from the germline V gene are MGHRA and YSYEKL. The ends lost 4 bases at V and 5 bases at J; junction bases unmatched: 10. CDR3 sequence reads: CASSPLQRELNEQYF. The CDR3, as DNA: TGCGCCAGCAGCCCCCTCCAGCGGGAGCTCAACGAGCAGTACTTC.

J is TRBJ2-2 and V is TRBV6-1; D gene unclear. The CDR3 loop spans 13 amino acids. The germline CDR1 and CDR2 sequences are MNHNS and SASEGT. Trimming took off 6 bases at V and 1 base at J, with 6 bases between the two ends. CDR3 nucleotide sequence: TGTGCCAGCAGAAGGCTGAACACCGGGGAGCTGTTTTTT. Translating it yields CASRRLNTGELFF.